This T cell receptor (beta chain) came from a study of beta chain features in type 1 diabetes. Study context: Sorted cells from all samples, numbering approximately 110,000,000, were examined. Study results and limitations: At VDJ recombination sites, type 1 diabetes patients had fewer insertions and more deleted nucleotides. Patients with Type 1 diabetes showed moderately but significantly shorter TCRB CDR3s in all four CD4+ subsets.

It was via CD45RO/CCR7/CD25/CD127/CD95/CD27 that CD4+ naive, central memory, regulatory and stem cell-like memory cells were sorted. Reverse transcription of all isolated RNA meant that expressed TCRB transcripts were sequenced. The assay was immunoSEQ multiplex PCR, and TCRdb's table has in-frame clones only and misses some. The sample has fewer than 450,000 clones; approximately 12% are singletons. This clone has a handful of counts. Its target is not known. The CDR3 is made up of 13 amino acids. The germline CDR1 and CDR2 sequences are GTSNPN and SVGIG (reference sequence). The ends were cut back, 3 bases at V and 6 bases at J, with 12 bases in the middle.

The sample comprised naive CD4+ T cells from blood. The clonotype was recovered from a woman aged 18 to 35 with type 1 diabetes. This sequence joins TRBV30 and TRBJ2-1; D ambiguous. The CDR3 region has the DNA TGTGCCTGGAGCGGGTTGGTTCCCAATGAGCAGTTCTTC. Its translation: CAWSGLVPNEQFF.